The rows below give T cell receptor beta chains drawn from one sample of a study of blood T cell repertoires in COVID-19. Sequencing used immunoSEQ multiplex PCR; TCRdb keeps in-frame clones, though not all of them. The sample consists of 100,000 or so clones, roughly 89% of them appearing once. What was sequenced was peripheral blood. The origin of the receptors is a woman in her forties or fifties with COVID-19, enrolled during active disease. Both conserved end residues are part of each CDR3. Fields, in order: J gene, CDR3 length, clone size, V gene, D gene, CDR3 DNA, CDR3 protein. The D gene is left open where the match is weak. Where a row states a size, it is once, few, many or the class of an expanded clone; other rows omit it.

J gene: TRBJ2-6; CDR3 length: 17; clone size: -; V gene: TRBV15; D gene: -; CDR3 DNA: TGTGCCACCAGAGAAGTCGGGAGACTCTCTGGGGCCAACGTCCTGACTTTC; CDR3 protein: CATREVGRLSGANVLTF
J gene: TRBJ2-2; CDR3 length: 15; clone size: once; V gene: TRBV9; D gene: -; CDR3 DNA: TGTGCCAGCAGCGTGGATACGGGGAACACCGGGGAGCTGTTTTTT; CDR3 protein: CASSVDTGNTGELFF
J gene: TRBJ1-2; CDR3 length: 15; clone size: -; V gene: TRBV5-1; D gene: -; CDR3 DNA: TGCGCCAGCAGCTTGAGACCAGGTCCTGGGTATGGCTACACCTTC; CDR3 protein: CASSLRPGPGYGYTF
J gene: TRBJ2-7; CDR3 length: 12; clone size: -; V gene: TRBV6-5; D gene: TRBD1; CDR3 DNA: TGTGCCAGCGGGGACAGTCTCTACGAGCAGTACTTC; CDR3 protein: CASGDSLYEQYF
J gene: TRBJ1-1; CDR3 length: 12; clone size: -; V gene: TRBV28; D gene: TRBD1; CDR3 DNA: TGTGCCAGCAGTTCATGGGACAGTGAAGCTTTCTTT; CDR3 protein: CASSSWDSEAFF
J gene: TRBJ2-5; CDR3 length: 17; clone size: once; V gene: TRBV27; D gene: TRBD2; CDR3 DNA: TGTGCCAGCAGTTTTTCAGGACTAGCGGGGGGGCCGGGGACCCAGTACTTC; CDR3 protein: CASSFSGLAGGPGTQYF
J gene: TRBJ2-1; CDR3 length: 19; clone size: -; V gene: TRBV27; D gene: TRBD2; CDR3 DNA: TGTGCCAGCAGTTTACGGCCCGCGACATTTCGGGGGGAATTGAATGAGCAGTTCTTC; CDR3 protein: CASSLRPATFRGELNEQFF
J gene: TRBJ2-7; CDR3 length: 13; clone size: -; V gene: TRBV9; D gene: -; CDR3 DNA: TGTGCCAGCAGCGGGACACAGGGCTACGAGCAGTACTTC; CDR3 protein: CASSGTQGYEQYF
J gene: TRBJ1-1; CDR3 length: 15; clone size: -; V gene: TRBV5-1; D gene: -; CDR3 DNA: TGCGCCAGCAGCTTCACCTCGACTAGGGTCACTGAAGCTTTCTTT; CDR3 protein: CASSFTSTRVTEAFF
J gene: TRBJ1-2; CDR3 length: 15; clone size: -; V gene: TRBV3-1/TRBV3-2; D gene: TRBD1; CDR3 DNA: TGTGCCAGCAGCCACGGGTGGACAGGGGGCTATGGCTACACCTTC; CDR3 protein: CASSHGWTGGYGYTF
J gene: TRBJ2-6; CDR3 length: 14; clone size: -; V gene: TRBV6-6; D gene: -; CDR3 DNA: TGTGCCAGCGGAGGTGGCTCTGGGGCCAACGTCCTGACTTTC; CDR3 protein: CASGGGSGANVLTF
J gene: TRBJ1-2; CDR3 length: 12; clone size: -; V gene: TRBV2; D gene: -; CDR3 DNA: TGTGCCAGCAGTGGAGGCGCCTATGGCTACACCTTC; CDR3 protein: CASSGGAYGYTF
J gene: TRBJ1-5; CDR3 length: 15; clone size: -; V gene: TRBV5-6; D gene: -; CDR3 DNA: TGTGCCAGCAGCCGGACAGACCTCAAGGGGCAGCCCCAGCATTTT; CDR3 protein: CASSRTDLKGQPQHF
J gene: TRBJ1-1; CDR3 length: 14; clone size: once; V gene: TRBV6-5; D gene: -; CDR3 DNA: TGTGCCAGCACCGTCTTGGGGCAGAGCACTGAAGCTTTCTTT; CDR3 protein: CASTVLGQSTEAFF
J gene: TRBJ1-2; CDR3 length: 14; clone size: -; V gene: TRBV20-1; D gene: -; CDR3 DNA: TGCAGTGCTAGTCCCCCCGGGATGGACTATGGCTACACCTTC; CDR3 protein: CSASPPGMDYGYTF
J gene: TRBJ1-1; CDR3 length: 13; clone size: -; V gene: TRBV29-1; D gene: -; CDR3 DNA: TGCAGCGCTTTTCAGGGTTGGGGCACTGAAGCTTTCTTT; CDR3 protein: CSAFQGWGTEAFF
J gene: TRBJ2-3; CDR3 length: 12; clone size: once; V gene: TRBV12-3/TRBV12-4; D gene: -; CDR3 DNA: TGTGCCAGCAGTTTAGGGCAGGGATTTCAGTATTTT; CDR3 protein: CASSLGQGFQYF
J gene: TRBJ1-2; CDR3 length: 13; clone size: -; V gene: TRBV12-3/TRBV12-4; D gene: -; CDR3 DNA: TGTGCCAGCAGTACGAGGACAGACGCTGGCTACACCTTC; CDR3 protein: CASSTRTDAGYTF
J gene: TRBJ1-1; CDR3 length: 12; clone size: -; V gene: TRBV19; D gene: TRBD1; CDR3 DNA: TGTGCCAGTGGGGACAGCTACACTGAAGCTTTCTTT; CDR3 protein: CASGDSYTEAFF
J gene: TRBJ2-1; CDR3 length: 13; clone size: -; V gene: TRBV30; D gene: -; CDR3 DNA: TGTGCCTGGAGTGCCAGGGTTGGGGATGAGCAGTTCTTC; CDR3 protein: CAWSARVGDEQFF
J gene: TRBJ1-5; CDR3 length: 15; clone size: -; V gene: TRBV27; D gene: -; CDR3 DNA: TGTGCCAGCAGCCCGGGACTTCCCGGTGGTCAGCCCCAGCATTTT; CDR3 protein: CASSPGLPGGQPQHF
J gene: TRBJ1-1; CDR3 length: 13; clone size: once; V gene: TRBV19; D gene: TRBD1; CDR3 DNA: TGTGCCAGTCGGACAGGGAGGAACACTGAAGCTTTCTTT; CDR3 protein: CASRTGRNTEAFF
J gene: TRBJ1-1; CDR3 length: 14; clone size: -; V gene: TRBV24-1; D gene: -; CDR3 DNA: TGTGCCACCAGGCCTCAGGGTCGTGACACTGAAGCTTTCTTT; CDR3 protein: CATRPQGRDTEAFF
J gene: TRBJ1-1; CDR3 length: 12; clone size: -; V gene: TRBV5-1; D gene: -; CDR3 DNA: TGCGCCAGCAGAGAGGGCTACACTGAAGCTTTCTTT; CDR3 protein: CASREGYTEAFF
J gene: TRBJ1-3; CDR3 length: 11; clone size: -; V gene: TRBV10-3; D gene: -; CDR3 DNA: TGTGCCATCGGCGGTGGAAACACCATATATTTT; CDR3 protein: CAIGGGNTIYF
J gene: TRBJ1-2; CDR3 length: 17; clone size: -; V gene: TRBV5-1; D gene: TRBD1; CDR3 DNA: TGCGCCAGCAGCTTGGTAGTCCCGGGACAGGGTCACTATGGCTACACCTTC; CDR3 protein: CASSLVVPGQGHYGYTF
J gene: TRBJ1-2; CDR3 length: 15; clone size: -; V gene: TRBV19; D gene: -; CDR3 DNA: TGTGCCAGTAGTATAGCTGGGGGACTTAACTATGGCTACACCTTC; CDR3 protein: CASSIAGGLNYGYTF
J gene: TRBJ2-4; CDR3 length: 18; clone size: -; V gene: TRBV6-2/TRBV6-3; D gene: TRBD2; CDR3 DNA: TGTGCCAGCAGCCGGACTAGCGGGGGGGCCTCGGCCAAAAACATTCAGTACTTC; CDR3 protein: CASSRTSGGASAKNIQYF
J gene: TRBJ2-1; CDR3 length: 16; clone size: -; V gene: TRBV7-9; D gene: -; CDR3 DNA: TGTGCCAGCAGCTTTCTCCGGAGGAGCTCCTACAATGAGCAGTTCTTC; CDR3 protein: CASSFLRRSSYNEQFF
J gene: TRBJ2-1; CDR3 length: 14; clone size: -; V gene: TRBV7-9; D gene: TRBD2; CDR3 DNA: TGTGCCAGATTACTAGCGGGGGTCTACAATGAGCAGTTCTTC; CDR3 protein: CARLLAGVYNEQFF
J gene: TRBJ2-3; CDR3 length: 14; clone size: -; V gene: TRBV28; D gene: -; CDR3 DNA: TGTGCCAGCAGTTGGAGACTAGGTTCAGATACGCAGTATTTT; CDR3 protein: CASSWRLGSDTQYF
J gene: TRBJ2-3; CDR3 length: 19; clone size: -; V gene: TRBV3-1/TRBV3-2; D gene: TRBD1; CDR3 DNA: TGTGCCAGCAATTTTACACGAGGACAGGGGGAGTTACCAGCAGATACGCAGTATTTT; CDR3 protein: CASNFTRGQGELPADTQYF
J gene: TRBJ2-3; CDR3 length: 15; clone size: -; V gene: TRBV5-1; D gene: TRBD1; CDR3 DNA: TGCGCCAGCAGCTCGCAGGGGGCCCGCACAGATACGCAGTATTTT; CDR3 protein: CASSSQGARTDTQYF
J gene: TRBJ1-1; CDR3 length: 15; clone size: once; V gene: TRBV19; D gene: TRBD1; CDR3 DNA: TGTGCCAGTAGTTCCACAGGGGTAAGGAACACTGAAGCTTTCTTT; CDR3 protein: CASSSTGVRNTEAFF
J gene: TRBJ2-5; CDR3 length: 14; clone size: -; V gene: TRBV7-2; D gene: -; CDR3 DNA: TGTGCCAGCAGCTTAATGAGAGGGGGAGAGACCCAGTACTTC; CDR3 protein: CASSLMRGGETQYF
J gene: TRBJ2-1; CDR3 length: 14; clone size: -; V gene: TRBV11-3; D gene: -; CDR3 DNA: TGTGCCAGCAGCTTAGGAGAAGCCTACAATGAGCAGTTCTTC; CDR3 protein: CASSLGEAYNEQFF
J gene: TRBJ1-5; CDR3 length: 17; clone size: once; V gene: TRBV28; D gene: -; CDR3 DNA: TGTGCCAGCAGCGGCGCTCAGACAGGCCTAACGGGGGGGCCCCAGCATTTT; CDR3 protein: CASSGAQTGLTGGPQHF
J gene: TRBJ1-1; CDR3 length: 14; clone size: -; V gene: TRBV13; D gene: TRBD1; CDR3 DNA: TGTGCCAGCAGTTCCGGGGGACAGGCCACTGAAGCTTTCTTT; CDR3 protein: CASSSGGQATEAFF
J gene: TRBJ2-3; CDR3 length: 15; clone size: once; V gene: TRBV28; D gene: -; CDR3 DNA: TGTGCCAGCAGTTTCGGTCCGGGAAGCACAGATACGCAGTATTTT; CDR3 protein: CASSFGPGSTDTQYF
J gene: TRBJ1-6; CDR3 length: 14; clone size: -; V gene: TRBV27; D gene: TRBD1; CDR3 DNA: TGTGCCAGCAGAACCGGGACAGACTTCTCACCCCTCCACTTT; CDR3 protein: CASRTGTDFSPLHF
J gene: TRBJ1-2; CDR3 length: 13; clone size: -; V gene: TRBV27; D gene: -; CDR3 DNA: TGTGCCAGCAGTTTGGGGGCAATGGGAGGCTACACCTTC; CDR3 protein: CASSLGAMGGYTF
J gene: TRBJ2-7; CDR3 length: 14; clone size: -; V gene: TRBV11-1; D gene: -; CDR3 DNA: TGTGCCAGCAGCTTATTACGAGGTGCCTACGAGCAGTACTTC; CDR3 protein: CASSLLRGAYEQYF
J gene: TRBJ1-3; CDR3 length: 18; clone size: -; V gene: TRBV24-1; D gene: -; CDR3 DNA: TGTGCCACCAGTGATTCCTCCCAGCCAAGGGGCTCTGGAAACACCATATATTTT; CDR3 protein: CATSDSSQPRGSGNTIYF
J gene: TRBJ2-6; CDR3 length: 20; clone size: -; V gene: TRBV14; D gene: TRBD1; CDR3 DNA: TGTGCCAGCAGCCAAGGTCTTAGGGGGCAGCGCCGCTCTGGGGCCAACGTCCTGACTTTC; CDR3 protein: CASSQGLRGQRRSGANVLTF
J gene: TRBJ2-5; CDR3 length: 14; clone size: once; V gene: TRBV6-6; D gene: -; CDR3 DNA: TGTGCCTCTAGGGGGGGTTCCCAGGGGGAGACCCAGTACTTC; CDR3 protein: CASRGGSQGETQYF
J gene: TRBJ2-2; CDR3 length: 15; clone size: -; V gene: TRBV2; D gene: -; CDR3 DNA: TGTGCCAGCAGTCCCGGGACATCGAACACCGGGGAGCTGTTTTTT; CDR3 protein: CASSPGTSNTGELFF
J gene: TRBJ2-1; CDR3 length: 15; clone size: -; V gene: TRBV6-2/TRBV6-3; D gene: TRBD2; CDR3 DNA: TGTGCCAGCAGCCTCACCGGGACTAGTTCGGGTGAGCAGTTCTTC; CDR3 protein: CASSLTGTSSGEQFF
J gene: TRBJ1-6; CDR3 length: 14; clone size: -; V gene: TRBV19; D gene: TRBD1; CDR3 DNA: TGTGCCAGTTCCAACGCAGGGGGCAGCTCACCCCTCCACTTT; CDR3 protein: CASSNAGGSSPLHF
J gene: TRBJ1-1; CDR3 length: 17; clone size: -; V gene: TRBV28; D gene: -; CDR3 DNA: TGTGCCAGCAGTTCCTTGGACCTGGGGGCTTCGGGCACTGAAGCTTTCTTT; CDR3 protein: CASSSLDLGASGTEAFF
J gene: TRBJ1-1; CDR3 length: 15; clone size: -; V gene: TRBV14; D gene: -; CDR3 DNA: TGTGCCAGCAGCCAAGTGGGGCTCTGGAACACTGAAGCTTTCTTT; CDR3 protein: CASSQVGLWNTEAFF